The 10 T cell receptor beta chains below all came from one sample that was sequenced in a study of blood T cell repertoires in COVID-19. Assay: immunoSEQ multiplex PCR; the TCRdb copy retains only in-frame clones and omits some. Among 130,000 to 150,000 clones, 89% were seen once, and the ten largest hold around 1.6%. The sample comprised peripheral blood. The receptor set was obtained from a human donor in a cohort sampled during active COVID-19.

The V call is TRBV7-2, the J call TRBJ1-6; D may be TRBD1 (6 bases). Deletions cut 0 bases from V and 3 bases from J, with 15 bases between. In germline, CDR1 is SGHTA, CDR2 FQGNSA. There are 18 residues in the CDR3. This CDR3 reads CASSLARGQRDYNSPLHF. CDR3 bases: TGTGCCAGCAGCTTAGCCCGTGGACAGAGAGACTATAATTCACCCCTCCACTTT. The whole variable domain, filled in from reference TRBV7-2 and TRBJ1-6, reads GAGVSQSPSNKVTEKGKDVELRCDPISGHTALYWYRQSLGQGLEFLIYFQGNSAPDKSGLPSDRFSAERTGGSVSTLTIQRTQQEDSAVYLCASSLARGQRDYNSPLHFGNGTRLTVT.

The genes are TRBV11-2 and TRBJ1-1, with a possible D match to TRBD1 (6 bases). CDR1 and CDR2 from the germline V gene are SGHAT and FQNNGV. The V end was cut by 1 base, the J end by 3 bases, with 12 bases between. The CDR3 spans 15 residues. The CDR3 DNA sequence: TGTGCCAGCAGCTTAGCCAGGGACACTTACACTGAAGCTTTCTTT. Protein product: CASSLARDTYTEAFF.

The chain carries TRBV6-5 and TRBJ2-3, with TRBD2 matching over 8 bases. The V and J ends lost 7 bases and 3 bases, in that order; junction bases with no gene match: 6. The CDR3 is 14 amino acids. The germline gives CDR1 MNHEY, CDR2 SVGAGI. The CDR3 loop reads CASNGGAGTDTQYF. CDR3 in DNA: TGTGCCAGCAACGGGGGGGCCGGAACAGATACGCAGTATTTT.

J is TRBJ2-3 and V is TRBV7-2; 8 nucleotides align to TRBD1. The CDR3 is made up of 15 amino acids. Germline CDR1 and CDR2: SGHTA and FQGNSA. Losses at the gene ends were 2 bases for V and 2 bases for J; bases not matched to a gene: 3. Here the CDR3 reads CASSLSGQVTDTQYF. CDR3 DNA sequence: TGTGCCAGCAGCTTATCGGGACAGGTCACAGATACGCAGTATTTT.

The rearrangement uses TRBV7-6 and TRBJ2-7; 9 bases align to TRBD1. The CDR3 extends over 17 amino acids. Germline values: CDR1 SGHVS, CDR2 FNYEAQ. J lost 2 bases, V lost 2 bases, and 10 bases had no gene match. CDR3 nucleotides: TGTGCCAGCAGCTTACGTCCACCGGGACAGGGAACCTACGAGCAGTACTTC. Protein product: CASSLRPPGQGTYEQYF.

The CDR3 loop is CASGDRVFIGELFF. The CDR3 DNA sequence: TGTGCCAGCGGGGACAGGGTGTTTATCGGGGAGCTGTTTTTT. This sequence joins TRBV7-6 and TRBJ2-2; 9 bases match TRBD1. Germline CDR1 and CDR2: SGHVS and FNYEAQ. Unmatched junction bases numbered 8, after V lost 8 bases and J lost 7 bases. CDR3 length: 14 amino acids.

The chain joins TRBV18 to TRBJ2-5; D gene uncertain. Germline V gene sequence: CDR1 KGHSH, CDR2 LQKENI. Trimming pared 6 bases from V and 3 bases from J, leaving 11 bases between. The CDR3 is made up of 13 amino acids. Written as DNA, the CDR3 is TGTGCCAGCTCCCGGAGTAGTAAAGAGACCCAGTACTTC. Translated: CASSRSSKETQYF.

The J gene is TRBJ2-3, the V gene TRBV5-1; a weak D match, TRBD1 (6 bases). The length of the CDR3 is 14 residues. Trimming pared 0 bases from V and 8 bases from J, leaving 13 bases between. Germline assignment: CDR1 SGHRS and CDR2 YFSETQ. The CDR3 spells CASSLDGTSVTQYF. In nucleotides, the CDR3 is TGCGCCAGCAGCTTGGACGGGACATCAGTTACGCAGTATTTT.

The chain joins TRBV4-2 to TRBJ1-1; D gene uncertain. V lost 3 bases to trimming and J lost 2 bases, with 4 bases between them. The CDR3 is 12 residues long. Germline loops: CDR1 LGHNA, CDR2 YNFKEQ. In DNA form, the CDR3 reads TGTGCCAGCAGCCATGTAAACACTGAAGCTTTCTTT. Protein product: CASSHVNTEAFF.

This chain uses TRBV7-3 with TRBJ2-1; 9 bases are a match to TRBD2. The ends lost 5 bases at V and 7 bases at J; junction bases unmatched: 12. This CDR3 has 16 residues. Germline V gene sequence: CDR1 SGHTA, CDR2 FQGTGA. The CDR3 loop is CASSPAPSGAKNEQFF. The CDR3 coding sequence is TGTGCCAGCAGCCCGGCCCCTAGCGGGGCCAAGAATGAGCAGTTCTTC.